The rows below give T cell receptor beta chains drawn from one sample of a study of PD-L1 blockade in urothelial cancer. Profiling relied on immunoSEQ multiplex PCR, and the TCRdb table lists in-frame clones only, not all of them. Here the sample spans about 43,000 clones, around 84% being singletons. The material sequenced was PBMCs, taken around atezolizumab (anti-PD-L1) treatment. These receptors all come from a man aged 55 to 69 with urothelial cancer. Each CDR3 is given with its conserved first and last residue. Fields, in order: clone size, V gene, CDR3 length, J gene, CDR3 protein. Clone size is not always given. Where it is, it says once, few, many or a class for expanded clones.

clone size: NA; V gene: TRBV7-2; CDR3 length: 16; J gene: TRBJ2-1; CDR3 protein: CASNNPGLAGRNEQFF
clone size: NA; V gene: TRBV27; CDR3 length: 13; J gene: TRBJ1-2; CDR3 protein: CASSFRDFYGYTF
clone size: NA; V gene: TRBV30; CDR3 length: 12; J gene: TRBJ1-2; CDR3 protein: CAWRGDKWSYTF
clone size: NA; V gene: TRBV9; CDR3 length: 16; J gene: TRBJ2-2; CDR3 protein: CASSPRTGWNTGELFF
clone size: NA; V gene: TRBV29-1; CDR3 length: 11; J gene: TRBJ1-1; CDR3 protein: CSGVHSTEAFF
clone size: NA; V gene: TRBV7-2; CDR3 length: 13; J gene: TRBJ2-5; CDR3 protein: CASSPDRVETQYF
clone size: NA; V gene: TRBV29-1; CDR3 length: 14; J gene: TRBJ2-2; CDR3 protein: CSAKAGGGGGELFF
clone size: NA; V gene: TRBV10-1; CDR3 length: 13; J gene: TRBJ2-5; CDR3 protein: CASSRDREETQYF
clone size: once; V gene: TRBV19; CDR3 length: 13; J gene: TRBJ2-5; CDR3 protein: CASSITGAETQYF
clone size: NA; V gene: TRBV28; CDR3 length: 14; J gene: TRBJ2-1; CDR3 protein: CASSRGSQVNEQFF
clone size: NA; V gene: TRBV11-3; CDR3 length: 14; J gene: TRBJ2-2; CDR3 protein: CASSPTRGSGELFF
clone size: NA; V gene: TRBV29-1; CDR3 length: 14; J gene: TRBJ2-3; CDR3 protein: CSVERGGGADTQYF
clone size: NA; V gene: TRBV7-2; CDR3 length: 14; J gene: TRBJ2-3; CDR3 protein: CASSRLAGGPTQYF
clone size: NA; V gene: TRBV2; CDR3 length: 15; J gene: TRBJ1-4; CDR3 protein: CASRETEVTNEKLFF
clone size: NA; V gene: TRBV7-8; CDR3 length: 15; J gene: TRBJ2-3; CDR3 protein: CASSLLGANTDTQYF
clone size: NA; V gene: TRBV11-2; CDR3 length: 18; J gene: TRBJ2-1; CDR3 protein: CASSSYRLGLESYNEQFF
clone size: NA; V gene: TRBV2; CDR3 length: 14; J gene: TRBJ2-3; CDR3 protein: CATPSGASTDTQYF
clone size: once; V gene: TRBV6-6; CDR3 length: 14; J gene: TRBJ1-5; CDR3 protein: CASSYQGLNQPQHF
clone size: NA; V gene: TRBV5-4; CDR3 length: 15; J gene: TRBJ2-3; CDR3 protein: CASSLGTGRTDTQYF
clone size: many; V gene: TRBV11-3; CDR3 length: 10; J gene: TRBJ2-7; CDR3 protein: CASIRYEQYF
clone size: NA; V gene: TRBV28; CDR3 length: 16; J gene: TRBJ1-3; CDR3 protein: CASITWGGRSGNTIYF
clone size: NA; V gene: TRBV4-1; CDR3 length: 14; J gene: TRBJ2-7; CDR3 protein: CASSQRQAVYEQYF
clone size: NA; V gene: TRBV18; CDR3 length: 18; J gene: TRBJ1-3; CDR3 protein: CASSPRSVTGASGNTIYF
clone size: once; V gene: TRBV19; CDR3 length: 14; J gene: TRBJ2-7; CDR3 protein: CASSKSTEPYEQYF
clone size: few; V gene: TRBV10-3; CDR3 length: 13; J gene: TRBJ1-1; CDR3 protein: CAISESGNTEAFF
clone size: once; V gene: TRBV6-1; CDR3 length: 15; J gene: TRBJ2-3; CDR3 protein: CASSAGQLSTDTQYF
clone size: NA; V gene: TRBV5-1; CDR3 length: 15; J gene: TRBJ2-3; CDR3 protein: CASRTSGSGTDTQYF
clone size: NA; V gene: TRBV6-5; CDR3 length: 14; J gene: TRBJ2-7; CDR3 protein: CASTKGRGVYEQYF
clone size: NA; V gene: TRBV7-2; CDR3 length: 15; J gene: TRBJ2-7; CDR3 protein: CASSLRAGGSYEQYF
clone size: NA; V gene: TRBV2; CDR3 length: 13; J gene: TRBJ2-5; CDR3 protein: CASTGGLQETQYF
clone size: NA; V gene: TRBV20-1; CDR3 length: 10; J gene: TRBJ2-7; CDR3 protein: CSAIRGEQYF
clone size: NA; V gene: TRBV5-1; CDR3 length: 14; J gene: TRBJ2-2; CDR3 protein: CASRLQGNTGELFF
clone size: once; V gene: TRBV28; CDR3 length: 14; J gene: TRBJ1-2; CDR3 protein: CASTTTGTYYGYTF
clone size: NA; V gene: TRBV30; CDR3 length: 16; J gene: TRBJ2-1; CDR3 protein: CAWSLRTSGKSGEQFF
clone size: NA; V gene: TRBV13; CDR3 length: 14; J gene: TRBJ2-1; CDR3 protein: CASSSRQGIGEQFF
clone size: NA; V gene: TRBV2; CDR3 length: 16; J gene: TRBJ2-4; CDR3 protein: CASSKAGTGGLNIQYF